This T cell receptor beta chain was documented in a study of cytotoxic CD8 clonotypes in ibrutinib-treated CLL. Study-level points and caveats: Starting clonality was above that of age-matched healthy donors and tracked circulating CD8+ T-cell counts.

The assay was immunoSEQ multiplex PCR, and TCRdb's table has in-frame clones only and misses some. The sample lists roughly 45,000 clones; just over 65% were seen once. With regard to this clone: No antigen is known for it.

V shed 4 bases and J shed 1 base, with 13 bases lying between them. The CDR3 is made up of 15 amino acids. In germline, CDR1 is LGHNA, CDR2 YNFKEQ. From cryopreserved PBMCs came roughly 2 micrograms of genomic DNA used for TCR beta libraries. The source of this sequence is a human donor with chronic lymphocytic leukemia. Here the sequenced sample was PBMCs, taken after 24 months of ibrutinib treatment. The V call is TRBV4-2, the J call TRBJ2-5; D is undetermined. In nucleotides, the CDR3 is TGTGCCAGCAGCCTTTCGGTGGGCGGCCAAGAGACCCAGTACTTC. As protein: CASSLSVGGQETQYF.